These 30 T cell receptor beta chains were sequenced from one sample in a study of blood T cell repertoires in COVID-19. TCRdb's copy holds only in-frame clones and misses some; the assay was immunoSEQ multiplex PCR. Here the sample spans around 200,000 clones, around 79% being singletons. Sample: peripheral blood. The receptors stem from a woman aged 45 to 65 with acute or convalescent COVID-19.

This clone appeared once. This sequence joins TRBV14 and TRBJ1-3; TRBD1 matches at 8 bases. Germline V gene data show CDR1 as SGHDN and CDR2 as FVKESK. This CDR3 is built from 14 residues. V trimming: 6 bases; J trimming: 2 bases; junction bases outside the gene matches: 3. The CDR3 nucleotides read TGTGCCAGCAGACAACAGGGGGCTGGAAACACCATATATTTT. Encoded protein: CASRQQGAGNTIYF. Supplemented by reference TRBV14 and TRBJ1-3, the full variable domain reads EAGVTQFPSHSVIEKGQTVTLRCDPISGHDNLYWYRRVMGKEIKFLLHFVKESKQDESGMPNNRFLAERTGGTYSTLKVQPAELEDSGVYFCASRQQGAGNTIYFGEGSWLTVV.

The rearrangement links TRBV30 to TRBJ1-2; 10 bases agree with TRBD1. The J segment lost 8 bases and the V segment lost 2 bases, leaving 8 bases of the junction unmatched. CDR1 is GTSNPN and CDR2 is SVGIG in the germline V gene (reference sequence). The CDR3 has 14 amino acids. As DNA, the CDR3 is TGTGCCTGGAGTCGAACGGGACAGGGGAGAGGCTACACCTTC. It codes for CAWSRTGQGRGYTF.

The gene calls are TRBV4-1 and TRBJ1-2; no definite D call. Between the trimmed V and J ends, which lost 0 bases and 6 bases, there was a span of 23 bases. CDR3 length equals 18 residues. CDR1 MGHRA and CDR2 YSYEKL come from the germline V gene. CDR3: CASSQDPSQPRRSDGYTF. CDR3 nucleotide sequence: TGCGCCAGCAGCCAAGACCCGTCCCAACCCAGGAGGAGTGATGGCTACACCTTC.

The V call is TRBV19, the J call TRBJ1-2, with 8 bases lining up with TRBD1. Trimming at V came to 4 bases and at J to 9 bases, leaving 10 bases not matched to a gene. Looked up from germline, CDR1 is LNHDA and CDR2 is SQIVND (reference sequence). The length of the CDR3 is 14 residues. In DNA form, the CDR3 reads TGTGCCAGTAGTACCTGGACAGGGACGCGGAGCTACACCTTC. Its protein is CASSTWTGTRSYTF.

This clone has only a few counts. V usage is TRBV10-3 and J usage is TRBJ2-2, with 9 bases that match TRBD2. V was clipped by 6 bases and J by 4 bases; unmatched bases: 3. The V gene's germline CDR1 is ENHRY and CDR2 SYGVKD. CDR3 length equals 14 residues. CDR3 sequence: CAIRAGGGTGELFF. The CDR3 coding sequence is TGTGCCATCAGAGCGGGGGGAGGCACCGGGGAGCTGTTTTTT.

This clone was seen just once. This chain joins TRBV5-4 and TRBJ1-6, with 12 positions matching TRBD1. The CDR3 covers 15 residues. Germline assignment: CDR1 SGHNT and CDR2 YYREEE (reference sequence). After removal of 4 bases from V and 10 bases from J, the junction contained 6 bases not matched to a gene. The CDR3 DNA follows: TGTGCCAGCAGCCGGGGACAGGGGGCCCGGTCACCCCTCCACTTT. It translates to CASSRGQGARSPLHF.

J is TRBJ2-7 and V is TRBV19, with D unresolved. The germline V and J ends were trimmed by 4 bases and 6 bases, with 13 bases remaining between them. Germline V gene lookup returns CDR1 LNHDA and CDR2 SQIVND (reference sequence). CDR3 length: 13 residues. CDR3 residues: CASSTMRSGEQYF. In DNA, the CDR3 is TGTGCCAGTAGTACGATGAGGTCGGGCGAGCAGTACTTC.

The chain carries TRBV24-1 and TRBJ2-5; possible D gene TRBD1, 5 bases. The germline V gene encodes CDR1 KGHDR and CDR2 SFDVKD. This CDR3 comprises 14 residues. V dropped 6 bases and J dropped 2 bases, with 12 bases sitting between them. This CDR3 is CATSPGRFQETQYF. DNA for the CDR3: TGTGCCACCAGTCCAGGGCGGTTTCAAGAGACCCAGTACTTC.

This chain uses TRBV19 with TRBJ2-7, with 7 bases that match TRBD1. CDR3 length: 14 residues. Per germline, CDR1 LNHDA and CDR2 SQIVND (reference sequence). V dropped 4 bases and J dropped 0; count of bases not matched to a gene: 3. The CDR3: CASSKTGSSYEQYF. The CDR3 nucleotides read TGTGCCAGTAGTAAGACAGGGAGCTCCTACGAGCAGTACTTC.

This clone has more than one count but fewer than ten. The chain combines TRBV7-8 with TRBJ1-5; TRBD1 agrees at 8 bases. V shed 5 bases and J 5 bases; nucleotides not matched to a gene: 8. The V gene's germline CDR1 is SGHVS and CDR2 FQNEAQ. The CDR3 totals 15 residues. CDR3 sequence: CASSPRTGNDQPQHF. The CDR3 bases are TGTGCCAGCAGCCCGCGGACAGGGAACGATCAGCCCCAGCATTTT.

The chain has TRBV7-8 and TRBJ2-2, with D perhaps matching TRBD1 (5 bases). Trimming pared 6 bases from V and 3 bases from J, leaving 11 bases between. Germline V gene data show CDR1 as SGHVS and CDR2 as FQNEAQ. The CDR3 runs to 14 residues. The CDR3, as DNA: TGTGCCAGCAGGGCCGACAGAGACACCGGGGAGCTGTTTTTT. Translation: CASRADRDTGELFF. Variable domain in full (rest from reference TRBV7-8 and TRBJ2-2): GAGVSQSPRYKVAKRGQDVALRCDPISGHVSLFWYQQALGQGPEFLTYFQNEAQLDKSGLPSDRFFAERPEGSVSTLKIQRTQQEDSAVYLCASRADRDTGELFFGEGSRLTVL.

The sample holds a few counts of this clone. The rearrangement links TRBV28 to TRBJ2-7, with TRBD2 matching 12 bases. In germline, CDR1 is MDHEN, CDR2 SYDVKM. The CDR3 has 14 residues. V dropped 5 bases and J dropped 5; count of bases not matched to a gene: 4. The CDR3, as DNA: TGTGCCAGCAGTCTAGCGGGGGGGCCCAACGAGCAGTACTTC. Protein product: CASSLAGGPNEQYF.

The chain combines TRBV19 with TRBJ1-5; TRBD1 matches at 10 bases. Trimming took 7 bases from V and 4 from J; bases not matched to a gene: 4. The CDR3 extends over 14 amino acids. CDR1 LNHDA and CDR2 SQIVND come from the germline V gene (reference sequence). The CDR3 sequence is CASTMGQGNQPQHF. The CDR3 DNA is TGTGCCAGTACCATGGGACAGGGGAATCAGCCCCAGCATTTT.

This clone occurred many times. The V and J genes are TRBV4-2 and TRBJ1-1; TRBD1 matches at 9 bases. V trimming: 0 bases; J trimming: 5 bases; junction bases outside the gene matches: 4. This CDR3 region has 15 residues. CDR1 and CDR2 (germline): LGHNA, YNFKEQ. The CDR3 protein is CASSQDKTGGTEAFF. CDR3 nucleotide sequence: TGTGCCAGCAGCCAAGATAAGACAGGGGGAACTGAAGCTTTCTTT.

This clone occurred once. This chain links TRBV3-1 (or the pseudogene TRBV3-2) with TRBJ2-1, with TRBD2 matching 7 bases. CDR1 and CDR2 from the germline V gene are LGHDT and YNNKEL (reference sequence). V lost 8 bases to trimming and J lost 4 bases; unmatched junction nucleotides: 17. CDR3 size: 17 residues. The CDR3: CASGSSGNPWSYNEQFF. CDR3 DNA: TGTGCCAGCGGATCTAGCGGCAACCCCTGGAGTTACAATGAGCAGTTCTTC.

The chain is built from TRBV27 and TRBJ2-6; tentative D call: TRBD2 (5 bases). CDR1 and CDR2 from the germline V gene are MNHEY and SMNVEV (reference sequence). The length of the CDR3 is 15 residues. Trimming removed 8 bases from V and 0 bases from J, with 11 bases in between. CDR3 DNA: TGTGCCAGCCGAGCGGTCAGCTCTGGGGCCAACGTCCTGACTTTC. Translation: CASRAVSSGANVLTF.

This chain joins TRBV6-2 or TRBV6-3 and TRBJ2-3, with D possibly called TRBD1 or TRBD2 (6 bases each). This CDR3 is built from 13 residues. From germline, CDR1 is MNHEY and CDR2 SVGEGT. V was shortened by 6 bases and J by 2 bases, with 9 bases between the two germline ends. The DNA for the CDR3 is TGTGCCAGCAGCGGGGGCAACACAGATACGCAGTATTTT. Its translation: CASSGGNTDTQYF.

The chain carries TRBV7-2 and TRBJ2-7; tentative D call: TRBD1 (6 bases). The V and J ends lost 1 base and 6 bases respectively, with 13 bases between them. Germline V gene lookup returns CDR1 SGHTA and CDR2 FQGNSA. CDR3 size: 14 residues. As DNA, the CDR3 is TGTGCCAGCAGCTTAGGGGTACAGGGATTCGAGCAGTACTTC. It yields the protein CASSLGVQGFEQYF. Full variable domain (rest looked up from reference TRBV7-2 and TRBJ2-7): GAGVSQSPSNKVTEKGKDVELRCDPISGHTALYWYRQSLGQGLEFLIYFQGNSAPDKSGLPSDRFSAERTGGSVSTLTIQRTQQEDSAVYLCASSLGVQGFEQYFGPGTRLTVT.

V gene TRBV19 combines with J gene TRBJ1-3; no definite D call. This CDR3 is 16 amino acids long. CDR1 and CDR2 (germline): LNHDA, SQIVND (reference sequence). Between the trimmed V and J ends, which lost 6 bases and 3 bases, there was a span of 18 bases. CDR3 amino acids: CASSLQTRMIGNTIYF. CDR3 nucleotide sequence: TGTGCCAGTAGCCTACAGACACGGATGATTGGAAACACCATATATTTT.

The chain uses TRBV9 and TRBJ2-7; D is perhaps TRBD1 (7 bases). CDR1 is SGDLS and CDR2 is YYNGEE in the germline V gene. The CDR3 has 17 residues. The ends were cut back, 0 bases at V and 5 bases at J, with 21 bases in the middle. This CDR3 reads CASSVAPTGAPGDEQYF. The CDR3, as DNA: TGTGCCAGCAGCGTAGCTCCAACAGGGGCTCCGGGGGACGAGCAGTACTTC.

The CDR3 protein is CASGPQTGIGTQYF. For the CDR3, the DNA is TGTGCCAGCGGCCCTCAGACGGGGATCGGGACCCAGTACTTC. The genes are TRBV27 and TRBJ2-5; possible D gene TRBD2, 5 bases. The CDR3 totals 14 residues. V was trimmed by 8 bases and J by 7 bases, leaving 20 bases between them. Germline CDR1 is MNHEY and CDR2 is SMNVEV (reference sequence).

This chain joins TRBV9 and TRBJ2-1; D gene ambiguous. Trimming cost V 2 bases and J 9 bases, with 12 bases left between them. The V gene's germline CDR1 is SGDLS and CDR2 YYNGEE. This CDR3 is 13 amino acids long. This CDR3 is CASSVSPLVEQFF. Here the CDR3 DNA reads TGTGCCAGCAGCGTTTCCCCCCTTGTTGAGCAGTTCTTC.

This chain links TRBV5-6 with TRBJ2-7, with TRBD2 matching over 10 bases. The trim removed 3 bases at V and 3 bases at J, leaving 9 bases unmatched. The CDR3 length is 16 residues. Germline V gene sequence: CDR1 SGHDT, CDR2 YYEEEE. CDR3 in DNA: TGTGCCAGCAGCTCCTTTTTAGCGGGAGGAATCTACGAGCAGTACTTC. It yields the protein CASSSFLAGGIYEQYF.

This chain's CDR3 is CASSQETWTVSSYNEQFF. CDR3 nucleotide sequence: TGTGCCAGCAGCCAAGAAACGTGGACTGTCTCCTCCTACAATGAGCAGTTCTTC. The chain is built from TRBV3-1 (or the pseudogene TRBV3-2) and TRBJ2-1, with D perhaps TRBD2 (5 bases). The CDR3 is 18 residues long. V was cut by 0 bases and J by 0 bases, with 15 bases left in between. Germline CDR1 and CDR2: LGHDT and YNNKEL (reference sequence).

V gene TRBV9 combines with J gene TRBJ1-1, with no clear D. Germline CDR1 is SGDLS and CDR2 is YYNGEE. This CDR3 has 14 amino acids. V dropped 0 bases and J dropped 1 base, with 7 bases sitting between them. CDR3 bases: TGTGCCAGCAGCGTAGACTCAGGGAACACTGAAGCTTTCTTT. Translating it yields CASSVDSGNTEAFF.

The chain joins TRBV6-5 to TRBJ1-2; TRBD1 is a possible D gene (6 bases). The CDR3 contains 13 residues. Trimming pared 4 bases from V and 3 bases from J, leaving 9 bases between. From germline, CDR1 is MNHEY and CDR2 SVGAGI. DNA of the CDR3: TGTGCCAGCAGTTTGTCAGGGGACTATGGCTACACCTTC. The encoded protein is CASSLSGDYGYTF.

This clone was seen only a few times. J is TRBJ2-1 and V is TRBV3-1 (or the pseudogene TRBV3-2); tentatively, D is TRBD2 (5 bases). Germline CDR1 LGHDT, CDR2 YNNKEL (reference sequence). The V end lost 6 bases, the J end lost 3 bases, and 18 bases lay between the germline ends. The CDR3 contains 16 residues. The CDR3 region is CASSPGSHGGYNEQFF. In DNA form, the CDR3 reads TGTGCCAGCAGTCCTGGGTCCCACGGAGGCTACAATGAGCAGTTCTTC.

There are a few counts of this clone. The chain couples TRBV21-1 to TRBJ2-7; TRBD1, the table's D call, was not compared with the DNA. TRBV21-1 counts as a pseudogene. The CDR3 has 14 residues. The CDR3 reads CASTRTGSKYEQYF. The CDR3 DNA follows: TGTGCCAGCACCCGTACAGGGAGTAAATACGAGCAGTACTTC.

V is TRBV5-5 and J is TRBJ2-7; 7 bases line up with TRBD2. V was clipped by 0 bases and J by 5 bases; unmatched bases: 17. This CDR3 is 18 amino acids long. Germline lookup yields CDR1 SGHKS and CDR2 YYEKEE (reference sequence). The CDR3 coding sequence is TGTGCCAGCAGCTTGGCCTATGGATCGGGGGGTTTGAGGGACGAGCAGTACTTC. Translation gives CASSLAYGSGGLRDEQYF.

The chain carries TRBV3-1 (or the pseudogene TRBV3-2) and TRBJ2-7; perhaps TRBD1 as D (5 bases). The germline CDR1 and CDR2 sequences are LGHDT and YNNKEL (reference sequence). V lost 1 base, J lost 0 bases, and 10 bases lay in between. The CDR3 consists of 15 residues. CDR3 nucleotides: TGTGCCAGCAGCCAAGTAAGGGGCCTCTCCTACGAGCAGTACTTC. This gives the protein CASSQVRGLSYEQYF.